These 4 T cell receptor beta chains came from one sample sequenced in a study of blood T cell repertoires in COVID-19 (dated by TCRdb to the early 2020s). Receptor libraries were prepared by the immunoSEQ multiplex PCR assay. What TCRdb holds here is the immuneACCESS table cut down to in-frame rearrangements. Part of the clones is not present; checked against another copy, under half of the missing clones reflect an unresolved V gene, and the others are unexplained. This sample is represented by nearly 80,000 clones; 84% of them were singletons. In total, the top ten clones hold around 3.3% of the sample. The specimen sequenced was peripheral blood. The source of these receptors is a man over 45 with acute or convalescent COVID-19.

The chain links TRBV18 to TRBJ2-7; 9 bases agree with TRBD1. The CDR3 runs 15 residues. Germline-derived CDR1 and CDR2 are KGHSH and LQKENI. J was trimmed by 2 bases and V by 3 bases; bases with no gene match: 5. CDR3 in amino acids: CASSPPGTGTYEQYF. The CDR3 DNA sequence: TGTGCCAGCTCACCTCCCGGGACAGGGACCTACGAGCAGTACTTC.

The J gene is TRBJ1-2, the V gene TRBV7-2; TRBD1 agrees at 9 bases. Germline V gene lookup returns CDR1 SGHTA and CDR2 FQGNSA. V was clipped by 5 bases and J by 4 bases; unmatched bases: 8. The CDR3 loop spans 15 amino acids. The CDR3 loop is CASSGTGGAGYGYTF. For the CDR3, the DNA is TGTGCCAGCAGCGGTACAGGGGGCGCGGGCTATGGCTACACCTTC.

The table lists this clone with a count of one. This sequence joins TRBV28 and TRBJ2-7; perhaps TRBD2 as D (5 bases). The CDR3 extends over 17 amino acids. Trimming took 7 bases from V and 5 from J, leaving 27 bases between them. CDR1 and CDR2 from the germline V gene are MDHEN and SYDVKM. CDR3 in DNA: TGTGCCAGCAACCCATCCTGGCGGGTCCAAGAGGACCACGAGCAGTACTTC. As protein: CASNPSWRVQEDHEQYF. Supplemented by reference TRBV28 and TRBJ2-7, the full variable domain reads DVKVTQSSRYLVKRTGEKVFLECVQDMDHENMFWYRQDPGLGLRLIYFSYDVKMKEKGDIPEGYSVSREKKERFSLILESASTNQTSMYLCASNPSWRVQEDHEQYFGPGTRLTVT.

This clone was observed once. V usage is TRBV12-3 or TRBV12-4 and J usage is TRBJ1-4; D is unclear. V lost 1 base, J lost 4 bases, and 4 bases lay in between. This CDR3 has 13 amino acids. CDR3 in DNA: TGTGCCAGCAGTTTAGGGAGTAATGAAAAACTGTTTTTT. Translated: CASSLGSNEKLFF.